The TCR beta chain under discussion was sequenced for a study of blood T cell repertoires in COVID-19. As for the study in general: Researchers got acute and convalescent COVID-19 samples from the United States, Italy and Spain.

V was shortened by 2 bases and J by 7 bases, with 15 bases between the two germline ends. The germline V gene encodes CDR1 SGHTA and CDR2 FQGNSA. The CDR3 is 15 amino acids. Profiling relied on immunoSEQ multiplex PCR, and the TCRdb table lists in-frame clones only, not all of them. The top ten hold 9.5% to 10% of the sample, which has approximately 330,000 clones, approximately 90% seen once. This clone was seen more than once but under ten times. Sequenced: peripheral blood. The receptor comes from a man younger than 45 with COVID-19, enrolled during active disease. J is TRBJ1-5 and V is TRBV7-2; D may be TRBD1 (5 bases). The CDR3 loop is CASSLSTTDRQPQHF. CDR3 bases: TGTGCCAGCAGCTTATCCACTACCGACAGACAGCCCCAGCATTTT.